Shown below are 20 T cell receptor beta chains from a single sample sequenced in a study of identical twins. TCRdb re-called the 5' RACE reads with MiXCR, one entry per CDR3 protein. Of approximately 230,000 distinct CDR3 sequences in the sample, approximately 7.1% were seen once. The data also belong to a second study, concerning T cells expressing NK-cell markers.

Sequenced input: CD8+ T cells sorted from blood. The receptors originated from a young woman in good health.

This chain joins TRBV20-1 and TRBJ1-1; possibly TRBD1 for D (5 bases). The CDR3 runs 15 residues. The ends were cut back, 4 bases at V and 2 bases at J, with 17 bases in the middle. Germline CDR1 reads DFQATT; CDR2 reads SNEGSKA (reference sequence). This CDR3 reads CSAKRPERGNTEAFF. CDR3 sequence (DNA): TGCAGTGCTAAGCGCCCCGAGAGGGGAAACACTGAAGCTTTCTTT.

This clonotype has ten or more counts. The J gene is TRBJ2-3, the V gene TRBV7-8, with a tentative D call TRBD1 (5 bases). CDR1 and CDR2 from the germline V gene are SGHVS and FQNEAQ. The CDR3 length is 11 residues. Trimming pared 7 bases from V and 9 bases from J, leaving 11 bases between. The CDR3 is CASTQGITQYF. The CDR3 bases are TGTGCCAGCACCCAGGGTATCACGCAGTATTTT.

This clonotype was seen more than once but under ten times. The V and J genes are TRBV6-5 and TRBJ2-5, with a weak D call TRBD1 (6 bases). With 0 bases removed from V and 0 bases from J, the gap between germline ends came to 8 bases. The germline V gene encodes CDR1 MNHEY and CDR2 SVGAGI. The CDR3 runs to 15 residues. The CDR3 loop reads CASSYSRGYQETQYF. DNA of the CDR3: TGTGCCAGCAGTTACTCGAGGGGGTACCAAGAGACCCAGTACTTC.

The table lists this clonotype with a few counts. This chain links TRBV7-3 with TRBJ2-3; tentative D call: TRBD2 (5 bases). V was pared by 4 bases and J by 5 bases, with 13 bases between. Germline assignment: CDR1 SGHTA and CDR2 FQGTGA. The CDR3 length is 14 residues. For the CDR3, the DNA is TGTGCCAGCAGCTCTATTCTCGAGGGAGATACGCAGTATTTT. This codes for CASSSILEGDTQYF.

This clonotype showed up just a few times. The CDR3 region is CAWTSAYEQYF. As DNA, the CDR3 is TGTGCCTGGACTAGCGCCTACGAGCAGTACTTC. The chain is built from TRBV30 and TRBJ2-7, with TRBD2 as a possible D gene (6 bases). CDR3 length: 11 residues. V lost 4 bases to trimming and J lost 2 bases, with 6 bases between them. Germline assignment: CDR1 GTSNPN and CDR2 SVGIG (reference sequence).

The genes are TRBV4-1 and TRBJ1-1; D call uncertain. The V gene lost 0 bases and the J gene lost 8 bases, with 10 bases spanning the gap. Per the germline V gene, CDR1 is MGHRA and CDR2 is YSYEKL. The CDR3 contains 13 residues. The CDR3 sequence is CASSQDIRAEAFF. CDR3 sequence (DNA): TGCGCCAGCAGCCAAGATATCCGGGCCGAAGCTTTCTTT.

The V gene is TRBV29-1, the J gene TRBJ2-7, with 8 positions matching TRBD2. Trimming took 5 bases from V and 1 from J; bases not matched to a gene: 1. The germline V gene has CDR1 SQVTM and CDR2 ANQGSEA. The CDR3 length is 12 residues. The CDR3 DNA reads as TGCAGCGTTCGACTAGCGTCCTACGAGCAGTACTTC. The encoded protein is CSVRLASYEQYF.

The chain couples TRBV29-1 to TRBJ1-2; tentatively, D is TRBD1 (5 bases). Trimming shortened V by 3 bases and J by 8 bases, and 16 bases separated the two germline ends. CDR1 is SQVTM and CDR2 is ANQGSEA in the germline V gene. This CDR3 has 13 residues. The CDR3 DNA follows: TGCAGCGTTGATGGGGACCGTGTCGTGGGCTACACCTTC. Translating it yields CSVDGDRVVGYTF.

This clonotype showed up just a few times. The V gene is TRBV7-9, the J gene TRBJ2-3, with D possibly TRBD2 on 6 matching bases. CDR3 size: 15 residues. Trimming shortened V by 5 bases and J by 1 base, and 13 bases separated the two germline ends. The V gene's germline CDR1 is SEHNR and CDR2 FQNEAQ (reference sequence). CDR3 amino acids: CASSPPQRGTDTQYF. As DNA, the CDR3 is TGTGCCAGCAGCCCCCCCCAGCGGGGCACAGATACGCAGTATTTT.

This clonotype has a count of ten or more. The chain has TRBV20-1 and TRBJ2-1; D tentatively fits TRBD1 or TRBD2 (5 bases each). This CDR3 has 12 amino acids. Trimming removed 3 bases from V and 4 bases from J, with 7 bases in between. CDR1 and CDR2 from the germline V gene are DFQATT and SNEGSKA (reference sequence). The DNA for the CDR3 is TGCAGTGCTAGTGGGGGTTACAATGAGCAGTTCTTC. Protein sequence: CSASGGYNEQFF.

This clonotype was seen a few times. The chain carries TRBV6-1 and TRBJ1-1; maybe TRBD1 (5 bases). This CDR3 is 14 amino acids long. With 5 bases removed from V and 2 bases from J, the gap between germline ends came to 12 bases. Germline assignment: CDR1 MNHNS and CDR2 SASEGT. The CDR3 reads CASSTQGVNTEAFF. The CDR3, as DNA: TGTGCCAGCAGTACCCAGGGTGTCAACACTGAAGCTTTCTTT.

This chain joins TRBV29-1 and TRBJ2-1; 7 nucleotides agree with TRBD2. With 8 bases clipped from V and 3 bases from J, the junction kept 13 bases outside the gene matches. Germline V gives CDR1 SQVTM, CDR2 ANQGSEA. The CDR3 is 15 amino acids. The CDR3 sequence: CSTPGGLFDYNEQFF. For the CDR3, the DNA is TGCAGCACCCCGGGGGGACTATTCGACTACAATGAGCAGTTCTTC.

The CDR3 DNA reads TGTGCCAGCAGAGACAGGACTGACTATGGCTACACCTTC. Encoded protein: CASRDRTDYGYTF. The rearrangement links TRBV12-3 or TRBV12-4 to TRBJ1-2; D may be TRBD1 (6 bases). The length of the CDR3 is 13 residues. Trimming took 6 bases from V and 3 from J, leaving 11 bases between them.

The chain joins TRBV6-6 to TRBJ2-1; D remains ambiguous. Germline CDR1 MNHNY, CDR2 SVGAGI (reference sequence). Trimming left V 6 bases short and J 1 base short, with 7 bases between. This CDR3 spans 13 amino acids. CDR3 coding DNA: TGTGCCAGCAGGGGTAATTCCTACAATGAGCAGTTCTTC. Encoded protein: CASRGNSYNEQFF.

The chain combines TRBV7-9 with TRBJ2-4, with D perhaps TRBD1 or TRBD2 (5 bases each). Germline CDR1 is SEHNR and CDR2 is FQNEAQ (reference sequence). Between the trimmed V and J ends, which lost 4 bases and 1 base, there was a span of 14 bases. CDR3 size: 16 residues. The CDR3 DNA follows: TGTGCCAGCAGCTCCCCCTTCGGGGCGGCCAAAAACATTCAGTACTTC. Protein product: CASSSPFGAAKNIQYF.

The chain links TRBV11-2 to TRBJ2-2; 7 bases match TRBD2. In germline, CDR1 is SGHAT, CDR2 FQNNGV. Losses at the gene ends were 5 bases for V and 9 bases for J; bases not matched to a gene: 12. CDR3 length equals 15 residues. DNA of the CDR3: TGTGCCAGCAGCCGCGGGGGAGGACTGCACCGGGAGCTGTTTTTT. Protein product: CASSRGGGLHRELFF.

This rearrangement joins TRBV29-1 to TRBJ2-1; 8 nucleotides align to TRBD2. After removal of 4 bases from V and 6 bases from J, the junction contained 8 bases not matched to a gene. Germline CDR1 is SQVTM and CDR2 is ANQGSEA. The CDR3 length is 14 residues. The CDR3 loop is CSVGVAGSPNEQFF. In DNA, the CDR3 is TGCAGCGTTGGGGTAGCGGGATCGCCCAATGAGCAGTTCTTC.

V gene TRBV29-1 combines with J gene TRBJ2-3, with 8 bases lining up with TRBD1. The CDR3 is made up of 15 amino acids. V lost 1 base, J lost 5 bases, and 8 bases stayed unmatched. Germline V gene sequence: CDR1 SQVTM, CDR2 ANQGSEA. The chain's CDR3 is CSVEVLGQAVDTQYF. The CDR3, as DNA: TGCAGCGTTGAAGTCTTGGGACAGGCGGTAGATACGCAGTATTTT.

V usage is TRBV27 and J usage is TRBJ2-1, with 7 bases identical to TRBD2. With 6 bases clipped from V and 7 bases from J, the junction kept 6 bases outside the gene matches. Germline CDR1 MNHEY, CDR2 SMNVEV (reference sequence). The CDR3 runs 13 residues. CDR3 region: CASRIFGGNEQFF. In nucleotides, the CDR3 is TGTGCCAGCAGGATATTCGGGGGGAATGAGCAGTTCTTC.

This clonotype has a count of ten or more. The V call is TRBV7-3, the J call TRBJ2-1; a weak D match, TRBD1 (6 bases). This CDR3 is built from 13 residues. The germline V gene has CDR1 SGHTA and CDR2 FQGTGA. V lost 4 bases and J lost 7, with 11 bases in between. CDR3 sequence (DNA): TGTGCCAGCAGCTCGGCACAGGGTAATGAGCAGTTCTTC. This gives the protein CASSSAQGNEQFF.